Shown below are 27 T cell receptor beta chains from a single sample sequenced in a study of blood T cell repertoires in COVID-19. The repertoire was sequenced with immunoSEQ multiplex PCR; TCRdb's copy has only in-frame clones and lacks some. The sample lists 25,000 to 35,000 clones; roughly 85% were seen once. Sequencing was done on a sample of peripheral blood. These receptor sequences come from a man older than 75 with active COVID-19.

The chain has TRBV18 and TRBJ1-6, with a possible D match to TRBD1 (5 bases). V lost 3 bases, J lost 1 base, and 7 bases lay in between. The germline V gene encodes CDR1 KGHSH and CDR2 LQKENI. The CDR3 contains 15 residues. CDR3 protein: CASSPGPSYNSPLHF. The CDR3 region has the DNA TGTGCCAGCTCACCGGGGCCATCCTATAATTCACCCCTCCACTTT.

The gene calls are TRBV5-6 and TRBJ2-3; 8 nucleotides line up with TRBD2. CDR3 size: 16 residues. Looked up from germline, CDR1 is SGHDT and CDR2 is YYEEEE. V trimming: 3 bases; J trimming: 2 bases; junction bases outside the gene matches: 8. CDR3 protein: CASSSAGGFLTDTQYF. CDR3 DNA: TGTGCCAGCAGCTCCGCGGGGGGCTTCCTCACAGATACGCAGTATTTT.

This rearrangement joins TRBV30 to TRBJ1-1; D is perhaps TRBD1 (6 bases). The germline V and J ends were trimmed by 0 bases and 5 bases, with 22 bases remaining between them. This CDR3 has 17 residues. Germline-derived CDR1 and CDR2 are GTSNPN and SVGIG (reference sequence). The DNA for the CDR3 is TGTGCCTGGAGTGTACCGGTTCCAGGGGCGAGAGGGACTGAAGCTTTCTTT. Its protein product is CAWSVPVPGARGTEAFF. Full variable domain (rest looked up from reference TRBV30 and TRBJ1-1): SQTIHQWPATLVQPVGSPLSLECTVEGTSNPNLYWYRQAAGRGLQLLFYSVGIGQISSEVPQNLSASRPQDRQFILSSKKLLLSDSGFYLCAWSVPVPGARGTEAFFGQGTRLTVV.

The CDR3 loop is CASKRDSVRGNQPQHF. CDR3 coding DNA: TGTGCCAGCAAGAGGGACTCCGTTCGGGGCAATCAGCCCCAGCATTTT. The chain has TRBV19 and TRBJ1-5; D may be TRBD1 (5 bases). The CDR3 length is 16 residues. V lost 9 bases to trimming and J lost 2 bases, with 20 bases between them. Germline V gene data show CDR1 as LNHDA and CDR2 as SQIVND (reference sequence).

This chain uses TRBV2 with TRBJ2-7; D not resolved. The germline V gene has CDR1 SNHLY and CDR2 FYNNEI. V lost 3 bases and J lost 3, with 9 bases in between. The CDR3 is made up of 13 amino acids. DNA for the CDR3: TGTGCCAGCAGTGACGGCGGAAGCTACGAGCAGTACTTC. This encodes CASSDGGSYEQYF.

This chain connects TRBV11-2 to TRBJ2-7; D may be TRBD1 (6 bases). There are 12 residues in the CDR3. V lost 5 bases, J lost 4 bases, and 9 bases lay in between. Germline V lookup: CDR1 SGHAT, CDR2 FQNNGV. CDR3 nucleotides: TGTGCCAGCAGCGGCCAGGGGTACGAGCAGTACTTC. Translating gives CASSGQGYEQYF.

This sequence joins TRBV6-2 or TRBV6-3 and TRBJ1-1, with a possible D match to TRBD1 (5 bases). Germline V CDR1 and CDR2: MNHEY, SVGEGT. V was cut by 2 bases and J by 5 bases, with 18 bases left in between. The CDR3 extends over 16 amino acids. The CDR3 bases are TGTGCCAGCAGTTACACCAGGAACACAGGCCGAACTGAAGCTTTCTTT. This gives the protein CASSYTRNTGRTEAFF.

The chain employs TRBV3-1 (or the pseudogene TRBV3-2) and TRBJ2-1; 8 bases are shared with TRBD2. CDR1 and CDR2 (germline): LGHDT, YNNKEL (reference sequence). The CDR3 totals 15 residues. V lost 3 bases, J lost 8 bases, and 9 bases stayed unmatched. CDR3 amino acids: CASSQNTAGGDEQFF. CDR3 nucleotides: TGTGCCAGCAGCCAGAATACCGCGGGGGGTGATGAGCAGTTCTTC.

This chain connects TRBV4-3 to TRBJ1-2; D is perhaps TRBD1 (5 bases). Trimming took off 2 bases at V and 5 bases at J, with 15 bases between the two ends. Germline V gives CDR1 LGHNA, CDR2 YSLEER. The CDR3 sequence is 15 residues long. The CDR3: CASSQFWGRDYGYTF. The CDR3 DNA reads as TGCGCCAGCAGCCAATTCTGGGGGAGGGATTATGGCTACACCTTC.

The V call is TRBV5-1, the J call TRBJ2-1; TRBD1 aligns across 7 bases. The V and J ends lost 5 bases and 7 bases, in that order; junction bases with no gene match: 9. This CDR3 contains 14 residues. The V gene's germline CDR1 is SGHRS and CDR2 YFSETQ. The CDR3 protein is CASSLGGPGNEQFF. CDR3 nucleotides: TGCGCCAGCAGTTTAGGGGGCCCGGGGAATGAGCAGTTCTTC.

The chain uses TRBV6-2 or TRBV6-3 and TRBJ1-6; D remains ambiguous. The V and J ends lost 5 bases and 8 bases respectively, with 10 bases between them. The CDR3 contains 13 residues. The V gene's germline CDR1 is MNHEY and CDR2 SVGEGT. CDR3 region: CASSLRVDSPLHF. The CDR3 bases are TGTGCCAGCAGTCTGAGGGTAGATTCACCCCTCCACTTT.

The chain has TRBV28 and TRBJ1-1; 7 positions agree with TRBD1. V shed 7 bases, J shed 1 base, and the junction held 6 bases outside the gene matches. Germline CDR1 MDHEN, CDR2 SYDVKM. This CDR3 is built from 14 residues. Here the CDR3 reads CASTNPGGNTEAFF. CDR3 DNA sequence: TGTGCCAGCACCAATCCAGGGGGGAACACTGAAGCTTTCTTT.

This clone was seen once. In DNA, the CDR3 is TGTGCCAGCAGTTTCCGGGAACAAGAGACCCAGTACTTC. Translation gives CASSFREQETQYF. The chain couples TRBV27 to TRBJ2-5; D is perhaps TRBD2 (5 bases). This CDR3 has 13 amino acids. V lost 3 bases and J 2 bases, leaving 7 bases between the germline ends. Per the germline V gene, CDR1 is MNHEY and CDR2 is SMNVEV (reference sequence).

The chain carries TRBV5-1 and TRBJ2-1; TRBD2 agrees at 11 bases. In germline, CDR1 is SGHRS, CDR2 YFSETQ. There are 15 residues in the CDR3. The junction had 0 bases not matched to a gene; V was cut back by 0 bases and J by 4 bases. CDR3 region: CASSLGTSGYNEQFF. CDR3 nucleotides: TGCGCCAGCAGCTTGGGGACTAGCGGGTACAATGAGCAGTTCTTC.

This clone has just one count. This sequence joins TRBV18 and TRBJ1-1; 10 bases line up with TRBD1. The CDR3 has 16 residues. Germline-derived CDR1 and CDR2 are KGHSH and LQKENI. After removal of 2 bases from V and 5 bases from J, the junction contained 8 bases not matched to a gene. The CDR3 spells CASSPGTGVEGTEAFF. CDR3 bases: TGTGCCAGCTCACCAGGGACAGGGGTCGAGGGAACTGAAGCTTTCTTT.

The chain uses TRBV24-1 and TRBJ1-5; 10 nucleotides align to TRBD1. From germline, CDR1 is KGHDR and CDR2 SFDVKD. V lost 12 bases, J lost 3 bases, and 4 bases stayed unmatched. This CDR3 is built from 13 residues. The CDR3 region has the DNA TGTGCCGCAGACAGGGGGCCCAATCAGCCCCAGCATTTT. It translates to CAADRGPNQPQHF.

The V gene is TRBV7-6, the J gene TRBJ2-7, with 13 nucleotides matching TRBD2. The ends lost 5 bases at V and 4 bases at J; junction bases unmatched: 5. Germline CDR1 and CDR2: SGHVS and FNYEAQ. The CDR3 loop spans 15 amino acids. CDR3 coding DNA: TGTGCCAGCAGCCGGACTAGCGGGGGTAATTACGAGCAGTACTTC. Amino acids: CASSRTSGGNYEQYF.

CDR3: CASSEGGGADNEQFF. The CDR3 DNA follows: TGTGCCAGCAGTGAGGGCGGGGGGGCCGACAATGAGCAGTTCTTC. The chain combines TRBV6-1 with TRBJ2-1, with 9 nucleotides matching TRBD2. Unmatched junction bases numbered 5, after V lost 3 bases and J lost 5 bases. The CDR3 totals 15 residues. CDR1 and CDR2 from the germline V gene are MNHNS and SASEGT.

The V call is TRBV30, the J call TRBJ1-1, with D possibly matching TRBD1 (5 bases). The CDR3 loop spans 13 amino acids. Trimming took off 0 bases at V and 8 bases at J, with 13 bases between the two ends. Germline-derived CDR1 and CDR2 are GTSNPN and SVGIG (reference sequence). The CDR3 loop is CAWSVHRLTEAFF. The CDR3 bases are TGTGCCTGGAGTGTACACAGGCTTACCGAAGCTTTCTTT.

CDR3: CASSLAAGNTIYF. The CDR3 DNA is TGTGCCAGCAGCTTGGCGGCTGGAAACACCATATATTTT. The chain joins TRBV7-9 to TRBJ1-3, with no clear D. V gave up 3 bases and J gave up 2 bases, with 5 bases separating them. The CDR3 sequence is 13 residues long. Germline CDR1 and CDR2: SEHNR and FQNEAQ (reference sequence).

This chain uses TRBV6-5 with TRBJ2-7; D uncertain. Between the trimmed V and J ends, which lost 5 bases and 0 bases, there was a span of 11 bases. The CDR3 runs 14 residues. Germline values: CDR1 MNHEY, CDR2 SVGAGI. The CDR3 spells CASSRLSSSYEQYF. The CDR3 bases are TGTGCCAGCAGTAGATTGTCGAGCTCCTACGAGCAGTACTTC.

The chain combines TRBV11-2 with TRBJ2-3, with 12 bases lining up with TRBD2. The CDR3 contains 17 residues. V lost 5 bases and J lost 0; bases outside the gene matches: 6. In germline, CDR1 is SGHAT, CDR2 FQNNGV. The CDR3 protein is CASSLTSGGPSTDTQYF. The DNA of the CDR3 is TGTGCCAGCAGCCTGACTAGCGGGGGTCCAAGCACAGATACGCAGTATTTT.

This rearrangement joins TRBV7-2 to TRBJ2-7, with 10 nucleotides matching TRBD1. J lost 2 bases, V lost 5 bases, and 9 bases had no gene match. The germline CDR1 and CDR2 sequences are SGHTA and FQGNSA. CDR3 length: 16 residues. CDR3 DNA: TGTGCCAGCAGCCCAGAACAGGGGACAGGGGCCTACGAGCAGTACTTC. Translating gives CASSPEQGTGAYEQYF.

The chain recombines TRBV5-1 with TRBJ2-7, with D uncertain. The CDR3 loop spans 13 amino acids. In germline, CDR1 is SGHRS, CDR2 YFSETQ. V dropped 0 bases and J dropped 3 bases, with 7 bases sitting between them. The CDR3 sequence: CASSLETVYEQYF. In DNA form, the CDR3 reads TGCGCCAGCAGCTTGGAAACAGTCTACGAGCAGTACTTC.

The genes are TRBV11-3 and TRBJ2-6; 9 bases align to TRBD1. This CDR3 is built from 18 residues. In germline, CDR1 is SGHNT, CDR2 YENEEA. The V and J ends lost 5 bases and 1 base, in that order; junction bases with no gene match: 9. CDR3 sequence: CASSVGTGQGSGANVLTF. The CDR3 bases are TGTGCCAGCAGCGTGGGAACGGGACAGGGATCTGGGGCCAACGTCCTGACTTTC.

The V and J genes are TRBV28 and TRBJ2-7; 9 nucleotides line up with TRBD2. CDR1 MDHEN and CDR2 SYDVKM come from the germline V gene. The CDR3 length is 14 residues. Trimming took 9 bases from V and 2 from J; bases not matched to a gene: 8. The CDR3 protein is CASQAGGLTYEQYF. Written as DNA, the CDR3 is TGTGCCAGTCAAGCGGGGGGCTTAACCTACGAGCAGTACTTC.

This rearrangement joins TRBV2 to TRBJ2-3; 8 bases agree with TRBD1. V lost 5 bases and J lost 2; bases outside the gene matches: 6. The CDR3 totals 15 residues. Germline V CDR1 and CDR2: SNHLY, FYNNEI. CDR3 DNA sequence: TGTGCCAGCAGTATCCGGGACAGGTCCACAGATACGCAGTATTTT. Its protein is CASSIRDRSTDTQYF. The full variable domain, completed using reference TRBV2 and TRBJ2-3, is EPEVTQTPSHQVTQMGQEVILRCVPISNHLYFYWYRQILGQKVEFLVSFYNNEISEKSEIFDDQFSVERPDGSNFTLKIRSTKLEDSAMYFCASSIRDRSTDTQYFGPGTRLTVL.